Shown below are 22 T cell receptor beta chains from a single sample sequenced in a study of T cell clonality in common variable immunodeficiency. Only in-frame clones appear in the TCRdb table, and some are missing; sequencing was by immunoSEQ multiplex PCR. The table lists about 35,000 clones, with no singletons. The source material was peripheral blood mononuclear cells. The receptors stem from a person aged 18 to 75 in good health.

There are many counts of this clone. The CDR3 end is not reached by the read, which stops 3 residues before it; the germline J gene fills it in. The rearrangement joins TRBV4-1 to TRBJ2-3; 14 nucleotides align to TRBD2. The CDR3 runs 18 residues. Looked up from germline, CDR1 is MGHRA and CDR2 is YSYEKL. CDR3 protein: CASSHSPPTSGRAETQYF. The sequenced part of the CDR3 DNA is TGCGCCAGCAGCCATTCTCCCCCGACTAGCGGGAGGGCCGAGACG.

This clone was seen repeatedly, ten times or more. The observed sequence ends 3 residues before the CDR3 terminus, with the missing tail filled in from the germline J gene. This chain links TRBV5-1 with TRBJ2-2; 8 bases fit TRBD1. Germline V gene data show CDR1 as SGHRS and CDR2 as YFSETQ. Unmatched junction bases numbered 17, after V lost 6 bases and J lost 4 bases. CDR3 size: 18 residues. The CDR3 is CASKRLPGQDPFTGELFF. The part of the CDR3 DNA that was read is TGCGCCAGCAAAAGACTACCGGGACAGGACCCCTTCACCGGGGAG.

Ten or more counts support this clone. The CDR3 end lies 3 residues beyond the end of the read and is filled in from the germline J gene. The genes are TRBV20-1 and TRBJ2-1, with 13 bases lining up with TRBD2. Germline V gives CDR1 DFQATT, CDR2 SNEGSKA (reference sequence). The CDR3 loop spans 16 amino acids. Trimming at V came to 6 bases and at J to 4 bases, leaving 9 bases not matched to a gene. CDR3 bases read: TGCAGTGCCAAGGGACTAGCGGGATCGGGGTACAATGAG. Translation: CSAKGLAGSGYNE. In full, the CDR3 reads CSAKGLAGSGYNEQFF.

This clone occurred many times. The read halts 3 residues ahead of the CDR3 end, with the missing end drawn from the germline J gene. The rearrangement joins TRBV19 to TRBJ1-2; TRBD1 aligns across 10 bases. The V and J ends lost 1 base and 4 bases, in that order; junction bases with no gene match: 3. This CDR3 region has 15 residues. Germline-derived CDR1 and CDR2 are LNHDA and SQIVND (reference sequence). CDR3 bases read: TGTGCCAGTAGTATAGTCTGGACAGGGGGCTATGGC. Its protein is CASSIVWTGGYG. The full-length CDR3 reads as CASSIVWTGGYGYTF.

Ten or more counts support this clone. Read sequence stops 3 residues before the CDR3 end, and the germline J gene provides the missing end. The chain is built from TRBV30 and TRBJ1-6, with 9 bases identical to TRBD1. V gave up 1 base and J gave up 10 bases; unmatched junction bases: 14. Germline V CDR1 and CDR2: GTSNPN, SVGIG (reference sequence). CDR3 length equals 17 residues. The covered CDR3 bases are TGTGCCTGGAGTGAAGGCTTGGGACAGGGCTTTCGATCACCC. Its translation: CAWSEGLGQGFRSP. The CDR3 in full is CAWSEGLGQGFRSPLHF.

This clone was detected many times. The CDR3 end lies 3 residues beyond the end of the read and is filled in from the germline J gene. This chain connects TRBV15 to TRBJ2-3; 9 bases are a match to TRBD2. The germline V gene encodes CDR1 LNHNV and CDR2 YYDKDF (reference sequence). J gave up 3 bases and V 0 bases, and 13 bases lay outside the gene matches. This CDR3 spans 19 amino acids. The CDR3 bases that were read are TGTGCCACCAGCAGAGATCTTAGCGGGAGCGTATTAAGGACAGATACG. Translating gives CATSRDLSGSVLRTDT. The full CDR3 reads CATSRDLSGSVLRTDTQYF.

This clone was seen repeatedly, ten times or more. Read coverage stops 3 residues before the CDR3 terminus; the germline J gene supplies the remainder. The chain employs TRBV29-1 and TRBJ2-1; 13 nucleotides align to TRBD2. The length of the CDR3 is 13 residues. V lost 4 bases, J lost 8 bases, and 2 bases stayed unmatched. CDR1 and CDR2 (germline): SQVTM, ANQGSEA. Partial CDR3 DNA: TGCAGCGTTGGACTAGCGGGAGGACATGAG. Residues: CSVGLAGGHE. The complete CDR3 protein is CSVGLAGGHEQFF.

This clone showed up many times. Read coverage stops 3 residues before the CDR3 terminus; the germline J gene supplies the remainder. This chain joins TRBV4-2 and TRBJ1-5; TRBD1 agrees at 8 bases. There are 20 residues in the CDR3. Germline V gene lookup returns CDR1 LGHNA and CDR2 YNFKEQ. The V and J ends lost 4 bases and 0 bases, in that order; junction bases with no gene match: 17. The CDR3 reads CASSPRTGPSLPYSNQPQHF. The CDR3 DNA, read in part, is TGTGCCAGCAGCCCCCGGACAGGGCCCTCCCTACCGTATAGCAATCAGCCC.

This clone was picked up many times. The CDR3 end lies 3 residues beyond the end of the read and is filled in from the germline J gene. The J gene is TRBJ2-3, the V gene TRBV20-1; 9 bases are shared with TRBD2. Trimming cost V 2 bases and J 0 bases; bases outside gene matches: 6. Looked up from germline, CDR1 is DFQATT and CDR2 is SNEGSKA (reference sequence). This CDR3 spans 16 amino acids. The part of the CDR3 DNA that was read is TGCAGTGCTAGACCAGGAGCGGGAGGAAGCACAGATACG. This translates into CSARPGAGGSTDT. The CDR3 reads in full as CSARPGAGGSTDTQYF.

This clone came up many times. The read ends 3 residues early relative to the CDR3; the germline J gene fills the gap. The chain has TRBV7-2 and TRBJ2-7, with TRBD2 matching over 8 bases. The CDR3 is 15 amino acids. The trim removed 5 bases at V and 0 bases at J, leaving 6 bases unmatched. Germline lookup yields CDR1 SGHTA and CDR2 FQGNSA. CDR3 region: CASSIGGTSSYEQYF. CDR3 DNA, as far as it was read: TGTGCCAGCAGCATAGGAGGGACTAGCTCCTACGAG. The variable domain in full, with the rest retrieved from reference TRBV7-2 and TRBJ2-7, is GAGVSQSPSNKVTEKGKDVELRCDPISGHTALYWYRQSLGQGLEFLIYFQGNSAPDKSGLPSDRFSAERTGGSVSTLTIQRTQQEDSAVYLCASSIGGTSSYEQYFGPGTRLTVT.

This clone has more than one count but fewer than ten. A much larger clonotype is one base distant, so this may be a read error. From the germline J gene comes the end of the CDR3, since the read stops 3 residues before it. The V gene is TRBV7-3, the J gene TRBJ2-2, with a weak D call TRBD1 (6 bases). Looked up from germline, CDR1 is SGHTA and CDR2 is FQGTGA. This CDR3 has 14 residues. The CDR3 protein is CASSREAGANVLFF. The covered CDR3 bases are TGTGCCAGCAGCCGAGAGGCAGGGGCCAACGTG.

In its sample, this clone was seen many times. The read falls 3 residues short of the CDR3 end, and the missing part is taken from the germline J gene. The rearrangement links TRBV5-1 to TRBJ2-1, with D perhaps matching TRBD2 (5 bases). The V gene lost 2 bases and the J gene lost 2 bases, with 11 bases spanning the gap. Germline CDR1 and CDR2: SGHRS and YFSETQ. The CDR3 length is 15 residues. CDR3 in amino acids: CASSFGGLTYNEQFF. The CDR3 DNA, read in part, is TGCGCCAGCAGCTTTGGCGGGCTGACCTACAATGAG.

This clone was detected only a few times. The sequence runs out 3 residues before the end of the CDR3; the remainder is reconstructed from the germline J gene. This chain joins TRBV5-1 and TRBJ2-7, with 8 positions matching TRBD1. CDR3 size: 13 residues. Germline-derived CDR1 and CDR2 are SGHRS and YFSETQ. Trimming took 5 bases from V and 6 from J; bases not matched to a gene: 7. The DNA read from the CDR3 is TGCGCCAGCAGTGAAACAGGGACAGGCGAG. This sequence encodes CASSETGTGE. The entire CDR3 reads CASSETGTGEQYF. The whole variable domain, remainder taken from reference TRBV5-1 and TRBJ2-7, is KAGVTQTPRYLIKTRGQQVTLSCSPISGHRSVSWYQQTPGQGLQFLFEYFSETQRNKGNFPGRFSGRQFSNSRSEMNVSTLELGDSALYLCASSETGTGEQYFGPGTRLTVT.

This clone appeared many times. The CDR3 extends 3 residues past the end of the read, so its final part is completed from the germline J gene. The chain employs TRBV5-1 and TRBJ1-4; maybe TRBD1 (6 bases). This CDR3 contains 15 residues. V was pared by 4 bases and J by 5 bases, with 15 bases between. Germline lookup yields CDR1 SGHRS and CDR2 YFSETQ. CDR3 protein: CASSPVTGTNEKLFF. CDR3 DNA (partial): TGCGCCAGCAGCCCAGTAACAGGGACCAATGAAAAA. The variable domain in full, completed from reference TRBV5-1 and TRBJ1-4, reads KAGVTQTPRYLIKTRGQQVTLSCSPISGHRSVSWYQQTPGQGLQFLFEYFSETQRNKGNFPGRFSGRQFSNSRSEMNVSTLELGDSALYLCASSPVTGTNEKLFFGSGTQLSVL.

This clone was picked up many times. Coverage ceases 3 residues before the CDR3 finishes, and the germline J gene fills in the end. The chain links TRBV7-2 to TRBJ1-4; D remains unclear. Germline V lookup: CDR1 SGHTA, CDR2 FQGNSA. The CDR3 totals 10 residues. The part of the CDR3 DNA that was read is TGTGCCAGCAGCCCTGCGGGA. Its protein product is CASSPAG. The full CDR3 protein is CASSPAGLFF.

This clone was seen at least ten times. The CDR3 end falls 3 residues outside the read, so it is completed with the germline J gene. This chain uses TRBV7-9 with TRBJ1-1; TRBD1 is a possible D gene (6 bases). The CDR3 is made up of 11 amino acids. Germline loops: CDR1 SEHNR, CDR2 FQNEAQ (reference sequence). The sequenced CDR3 bases are TGTGCCAGCAGCCCGAGGGGGGAA. This codes for CASSPRGE. The CDR3 reads in full as CASSPRGEAFF.

This clone was seen repeatedly, ten times or more. The read is 3 residues too short to cover the CDR3 end, so that end is filled in from the germline J gene. This chain joins TRBV7-8 and TRBJ2-7; D possibly corresponds to TRBD2 (5 bases). CDR3 length: 16 amino acids. In germline, CDR1 is SGHVS, CDR2 FQNEAQ. The V and J ends lost 6 bases and 0 bases respectively, with 18 bases between them. CDR3 in amino acids: CASSSRSERSSYEQYF. The sequenced CDR3 bases are TGTGCCAGCAGTTCCCGGTCGGAGCGGAGCTCCTACGAG. Drawing the rest from reference TRBV7-8 and TRBJ2-7, the complete variable domain is GAGVSQSPRYKVAKRGQDVALRCDPISGHVSLFWYQQALGQGPEFLTYFQNEAQLDKSGLPSDRFFAERPEGSVSTLKIQRTQQEDSAVYLCASSSRSERSSYEQYFGPGTRLTVT.

This clone was picked up a small number of times. The read ends 3 residues before the CDR3 terminus; that terminus is restored from the germline J gene. The rearrangement uses TRBV20-1 and TRBJ2-3, with 7 nucleotides matching TRBD2. Looked up from germline, CDR1 is DFQATT and CDR2 is SNEGSKA (reference sequence). The CDR3 is 14 residues long. The CDR3 DNA, read in part, is TGCAGTGCTAGAGTTGCAACTAGCGTTGAGACG. This gives the protein CSARVATSVET. The complete CDR3 reads CSARVATSVETQYF.

This clone was observed a handful of times. The sequenced part of the CDR3 DNA is TGTGCCAGTAGTATGACAGCGAACACTGAA. Translated: CASSMTANTE. The CDR3 in full is CASSMTANTEAFF. The rearrangement links TRBV19 to TRBJ1-1, with D possibly TRBD1 on 5 matching bases. The read finishes 3 residues shy of the CDR3 end, and the germline J gene is used to complete it. This CDR3 has 13 residues. In germline, CDR1 is LNHDA, CDR2 SQIVND (reference sequence). Trimming pared 3 bases from V and 1 base from J, leaving 6 bases between.

This clone appeared many times. The CDR3 DNA, read in part, is TGTGCCAGCAGCTTACAGAGATTGGCTGCG. Its protein product is CASSLQRLAA. The whole CDR3 region reads CASSLQRLAAQYF. This chain uses TRBV7-2 with TRBJ2-3; D is unclear. Read data end 3 residues before the CDR3 end; the end is taken from the germline J gene. The CDR3 totals 13 residues. Germline CDR1 is SGHTA and CDR2 is FQGNSA.

This clone was seen many times. The read terminates 3 residues ahead of where the CDR3 ends, so the germline J gene completes it. The chain recombines TRBV7-9 with TRBJ2-7; D is possibly TRBD2 (5 bases). Trimming pared 2 bases from V and 5 bases from J, leaving 10 bases between. The CDR3 spans 13 residues. CDR1 is SEHNR and CDR2 is FQNEAQ in the germline V gene (reference sequence). The DNA read from the CDR3 is TGTGCCAGCAGCTTATCGCTAGCCCACGAG. It codes for CASSLSLAHE. The CDR3 in its entirety is CASSLSLAHEQYF.

This clone appeared many times. The read falls 3 residues short of the CDR3 end, and the missing part is taken from the germline J gene. The genes are TRBV19 and TRBJ2-7; D unclear. In germline, CDR1 is LNHDA, CDR2 SQIVND (reference sequence). This CDR3 is 14 amino acids long. Trimming cost V 2 bases and J 2 bases, with 10 bases left between them. CDR3: CASSISGVAYEQYF. The DNA read from the CDR3 is TGTGCCAGTAGTATATCAGGTGTCGCCTACGAG.